These T cell receptor beta chains were read from a single sample in a study of circulating and synovial CD4+ cells in juvenile arthritis. The protocol was immunoSEQ multiplex PCR, while the TCRdb copy is restricted to in-frame clones and leaves out a portion. The sample has about 39,000 clones, around 95% seen once. Sequencing was done on a sample of CD4+ T cells from blood. The receptor source for this set is a human donor with juvenile idiopathic arthritis. Each CDR3 is given with its conserved first and last residue. A D gene is named only where the DNA matches it firmly. Clone size, where shown, is once, few, many, or a class for clones that have expanded.

J gene	clone size	V gene	D gene	CDR3 protein	CDR3 DNA
TRBJ2-5	.	TRBV5-1	TRBD2	CASSPSTSGGVETQYF	TGCGCCAGCAGCCCTTCGACTAGCGGGGGAGTTGAGACCCAGTACTTC
TRBJ2-3	.	TRBV19	TRBD2	CATLAGPASTDTQYF	TGTGCCACACTAGCGGGACCTGCTAGCACAGATACGCAGTATTTT
TRBJ2-3	.	TRBV10-3	.	CAISDVTGTLTDTQYF	TGTGCCATCAGTGATGTAACCGGGACACTCACAGATACGCAGTATTTT
TRBJ1-1	.	TRBV2	.	CASSEIGGMNTEAFF	TGTGCCAGCAGTGAAATTGGGGGGATGAACACTGAAGCTTTCTTT
TRBJ2-2	.	TRBV9	TRBD2	CASSVDGGRTGELFF	TGTGCCAGCAGCGTAGACGGGGGGAGGACCGGGGAGCTGTTTTTT
TRBJ2-1	.	TRBV7-3	TRBD2	CASSFRAGGRLRDEQFF	TGTGCCAGCAGCTTTCGAGCGGGGGGGAGACTCCGAGATGAGCAGTTCTTC
TRBJ1-2	.	TRBV5-1	TRBD1	CASSLAGTAPYGYTF	TGCGCCAGCAGCTTGGCCGGGACAGCACCCTATGGCTACACCTTC
TRBJ1-1	.	TRBV7-9	TRBD1	CASRSGFQGARNTEAFF	TGTGCCAGCAGGAGCGGGTTCCAGGGGGCCCGGAACACTGAAGCTTTCTTT
TRBJ2-7	.	TRBV20-1	.	CSAYDGSSRYF	TGCAGTGCTTATGATGGGAGCAGTCGGTACTTC
TRBJ1-2	.	TRBV21-1	.	CASSKRVAKREDYGYTF	TGTGCCAGCAGCAAAAGAGTCGCCAAACGAGAGGACTATGGCTACACCTTC
TRBJ1-2	once	TRBV4-3	TRBD1	CASSQEGRGGYTF	TGCGCCAGCAGCCAAGAGGGCAGGGGGGGCTACACCTTC
TRBJ1-2	.	TRBV4-3	TRBD1	CASSQTTGGAGIYGYTF	TGCGCCAGCAGCCAAACCACAGGGGGCGCAGGGATCTATGGCTACACCTTC
TRBJ1-6	.	TRBV6-5	.	CASSYTLDSYNSPLHF	TGTGCCAGCAGCTACACTCTCGACAGCTATAATTCACCCCTCCACTTT
TRBJ1-1	.	TRBV10-3	TRBD1	CAISESRDRGNTEAFF	TGTGCCATCAGTGAGTCGAGGGACAGGGGCAACACTGAAGCTTTCTTT
TRBJ2-5	.	TRBV5-6	.	CASSLAGRETQYF	TGTGCCAGCAGCTTGGCAGGGAGGGAGACCCAGTACTTC
TRBJ2-6	.	TRBV7-3	TRBD1	CASSEDRVVSGANVLTF	TGTGCCAGCAGCGAGGACAGGGTGGTCTCCGGGGCCAACGTCCTGACTTTC
TRBJ2-5	.	TRBV2	.	CASTGLAETQYF	TGTGCCAGCACCGGGCTAGCCGAGACCCAGTACTTC
TRBJ1-2	once	TRBV6-1	TRBD1	CASSTPTGGGYGYTF	TGTGCCAGCAGTACCCCGACAGGGGGCGGCTATGGCTACACCTTC
TRBJ1-6	.	TRBV9	.	CASSGFDPYNSPLHF	TGTGCCAGCAGCGGTTTCGATCCCTATAATTCCCCCCTCCACTTT
TRBJ1-6	.	TRBV5-6	.	CASSDWSSYNSPLHF	TGTGCCAGCAGCGACTGGAGCTCCTATAATTCACCCCTCCACTTT
TRBJ1-6	few	TRBV21-1	.	CAREGQGNGGNSPLHF	TGTGCCAGGGAGGGACAGGGGAATGGTGGTAATTCACCCCTCCACTTT
TRBJ2-2	.	TRBV5-1	.	CASSLEHTRGELFF	TGCGCCAGCAGCTTGGAACACACACGCGGGGAGCTGTTTTTT